Each of the 12 T cell receptor beta chains below was sequenced from the same sample in a study of regulatory T cells in long-lasting Graves disease. Researchers made TCR beta libraries by using iRepertoire HTBI primers and running Arm-PCR on CDR3 regions. From the multiplex PCR reads, TCRdb called clonotypes with MiXCR, one entry per CDR3 protein. The sample has around 240,000 distinct CDR3 sequences, more than 15% seen once. Regarding time point: newly diagnosed GD, antithyroid drugs for less than 3 months. Isolated PBMC RNA provided the starting material for the TCR library. These data also featured in a second study, about T cells in Graves' hyperthyroidism and ophthalmopathy.

The specimen comprised peripheral blood mononuclear cells (PBMCs), sampled at new diagnosis, from a patient treated with antithyroid drugs. These receptors were collected from a woman aged 30 to 39 with Graves disease.

This clonotype was observed at least ten times. The chain links TRBV7-2 to TRBJ2-5, with 15 bases identical to TRBD2. The junction had 8 bases not matched to a gene; V was cut back by 5 bases and J by 1 base. CDR1 SGHTA and CDR2 FQGNSA come from the germline V gene. There are 18 residues in the CDR3. Here the CDR3 reads CASSPGTSGGRAQETQYF. CDR3 DNA sequence: TGTGCCAGCAGCCCTGGGACTAGCGGGGGGAGGGCCCAAGAGACCCAGTACTTC.

In its sample, this clonotype was seen many times. The CDR3 loop reads CSAIPSGGTHEQYF. CDR3 DNA sequence: TGCAGTGCTATTCCCTCCGGGGGCACCCACGAGCAGTACTTC. The V gene is TRBV20-1, the J gene TRBJ2-7, with D perhaps TRBD1 or TRBD2 (6 bases each). The CDR3 is made up of 14 amino acids. With 4 bases removed from V and 5 bases from J, the gap between germline ends came to 18 bases. Germline V lookup: CDR1 DFQATT, CDR2 SNEGSKA (reference sequence).

The chain joins TRBV9 to TRBJ1-1; no reliable D call. V dropped 0 bases and J dropped 7 bases, with 16 bases sitting between them. Germline loops: CDR1 SGDLS, CDR2 YYNGEE. This CDR3 spans 15 amino acids. CDR3 protein: CASSVDQVFDGEAFF. The CDR3 region has the DNA TGTGCCAGCAGCGTAGATCAGGTCTTCGACGGTGAAGCTTTCTTT. Drawing the rest from reference TRBV9 and TRBJ1-1, the complete variable domain is DSGVTQTPKHLITATGQRVTLRCSPRSGDLSVYWYQQSLDQGLQFLIQYYNGEERAKGNILERFSAQQFPDLHSELNLSSLELGDSALYFCASSVDQVFDGEAFFGQGTRLTVV.

This clonotype was seen many times. The genes are TRBV12-3 or TRBV12-4 and TRBJ2-7; TRBD1 aligns across 12 bases. The junction had 2 bases not matched to a gene; V was cut back by 3 bases and J by 5 bases. This CDR3 has 14 residues. The CDR3 bases are TGTGCCAGCAGTTTTGGGACAGGGGGCAACGAGCAGTACTTC. This sequence encodes CASSFGTGGNEQYF.

This clonotype was seen ten or more times. The chain recombines TRBV19 with TRBJ1-1; D is ambiguous. CDR1 is LNHDA, CDR2 SQIVND, per germline (reference sequence). This CDR3 comprises 13 residues. V lost 5 bases to trimming and J lost 7 bases, with 14 bases between them. The CDR3 reads CASSVIGGDEAFF. DNA for the CDR3: TGTGCCAGTAGTGTCATTGGAGGTGATGAAGCTTTCTTT. The full variable domain, completed using reference TRBV19 and TRBJ1-1, is DGGITQSPKYLFRKEGQNVTLSCEQNLNHDAMYWYRQDPGQGLRLIYYSQIVNDFQKGDIAEGYSVSREKKESFPLTVTSAQKNPTAFYLCASSVIGGDEAFFGQGTRLTVV.

DNA for the CDR3: TGCGCCAGCAGCTCACACCCCTCCGGGACCCCTTCCTACACCTTC. Translation: CASSSHPSGTPSYTF. The rearrangement joins TRBV5-1 to TRBJ1-2, with a tentative D call TRBD1 (5 bases). V lost 3 bases to trimming and J lost 10 bases, with 22 bases between them. The CDR3 covers 15 residues. Germline loops: CDR1 SGHRS, CDR2 YFSETQ.

This clonotype was counted many times. The V call is TRBV6-2 or TRBV6-3, the J call TRBJ2-1; TRBD2 matches 12 bases. This CDR3 has 14 residues. CDR1 is MNHEY, CDR2 SVGEGT, per germline. Trimming at V came to 5 bases and at J to 9 bases, leaving 5 bases not matched to a gene. CDR3 sequence: CASSLAGGPSEQFF. The CDR3 nucleotides are TGTGCCAGCAGTCTAGCGGGGGGGCCTAGTGAGCAGTTCTTC.

Comment on this clonotype: This clone may be a read error of a much larger clone one base away. V and J are TRBV6-2 or TRBV6-3 and TRBJ2-5; the match to TRBD2 covers 7 bases. CDR1 and CDR2 (germline): MNHEY, SVGEGT. CDR3 length: 14 residues. For the CDR3, the DNA is TGTGCCAGCGGGGGAGGGAGTCTCCAAGAGACCCGGTACTTC. It is translated as CASGGGSLQETRYF.

This clonotype showed up many times. The chain has TRBV20-1 and TRBJ1-5; no reliable D call. CDR3 length equals 14 residues. V lost 3 bases, J lost 2 bases, and 11 bases lay in between. Germline CDR1 and CDR2: DFQATT and SNEGSKA (reference sequence). The CDR3 DNA sequence: TGCAGTGCTAGCTGGGCCTTAGGCAATCAGCCCCAGCATTTT. Its protein product is CSASWALGNQPQHF.

This clonotype has just a few counts. The chain joins TRBV5-1 to TRBJ2-1; 9 nucleotides match TRBD2. This CDR3 spans 17 amino acids. V shed 4 bases, J shed 5 bases, and the junction held 13 bases outside the gene matches. Germline V CDR1 and CDR2: SGHRS, YFSETQ. The CDR3 spells CASSPAGGQFNNNEQFF. The CDR3 nucleotides are TGCGCCAGCAGCCCGGCGGGGGGGCAATTTAATAACAATGAGCAGTTCTTC.

This clonotype has a count of ten or more. The J gene is TRBJ2-6, the V gene TRBV19, with D perhaps assigned TRBD1 or TRBD2 (5 bases each). The CDR3 has 18 amino acids. Trimming took off 3 bases at V and 4 bases at J, with 19 bases between the two ends. Germline lookup yields CDR1 LNHDA and CDR2 SQIVND (reference sequence). CDR3 residues: CASSISGPQVMGANVLTF. In DNA, the CDR3 is TGTGCCAGTAGTATTTCGGGGCCCCAGGTTATGGGGGCCAACGTCCTGACTTTC.

This clonotype appeared many times. V and J are TRBV9 and TRBJ1-4; D ambiguous. Germline V gene lookup returns CDR1 SGDLS and CDR2 YYNGEE. There are 14 residues in the CDR3. Deletions cut 4 bases from V and 0 bases from J, with 7 bases between. The CDR3 loop reads CASSLLATNEKLFF. The DNA for the CDR3 is TGTGCCAGCAGCCTGCTCGCAACTAATGAAAAACTGTTTTTT.